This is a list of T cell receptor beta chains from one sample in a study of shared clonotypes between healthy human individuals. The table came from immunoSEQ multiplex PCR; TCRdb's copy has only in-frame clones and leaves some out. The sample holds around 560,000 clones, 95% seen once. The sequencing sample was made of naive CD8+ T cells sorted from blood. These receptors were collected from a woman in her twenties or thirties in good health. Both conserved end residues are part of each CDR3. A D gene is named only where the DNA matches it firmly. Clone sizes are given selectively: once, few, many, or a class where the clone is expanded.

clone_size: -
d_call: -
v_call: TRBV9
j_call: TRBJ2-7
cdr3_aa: CASSAGTRPYEQYF
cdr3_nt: TGTGCCAGCAGCGCCGGGACCCGTCCTTACGAGCAGTACTTC

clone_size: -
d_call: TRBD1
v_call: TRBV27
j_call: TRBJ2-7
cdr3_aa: CASSLRQGTSYEQYF
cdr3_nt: TGTGCCAGCAGTTTACGACAGGGGACTTCCTACGAGCAGTACTTC

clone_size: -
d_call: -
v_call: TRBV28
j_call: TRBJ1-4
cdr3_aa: CASSDRAEKLFF
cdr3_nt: TGTGCCAGCAGTGATAGGGCTGAAAAACTGTTTTTT

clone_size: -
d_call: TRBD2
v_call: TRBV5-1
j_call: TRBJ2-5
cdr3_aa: CASSQLAGGPLEQYF
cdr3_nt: TGCGCCAGCAGCCAACTAGCGGGAGGGCCTCTTGAGCAGTACTTC

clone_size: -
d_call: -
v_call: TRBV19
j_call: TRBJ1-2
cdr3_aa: CASSMETGLYGYTF
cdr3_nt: TGTGCCAGTAGTATGGAGACAGGCCTCTATGGCTACACCTTC

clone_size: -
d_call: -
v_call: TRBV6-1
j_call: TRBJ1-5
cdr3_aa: CASSEGRLPGQPQHF
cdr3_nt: TGTGCCAGCAGTGAAGGGAGACTGCCCGGTCAGCCCCAGCATTTT

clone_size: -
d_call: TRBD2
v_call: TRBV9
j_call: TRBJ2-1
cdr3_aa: CASSDAEGLASEQFF
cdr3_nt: TGTGCCAGCAGCGACGCCGAGGGACTAGCGTCCGAGCAGTTCTTC

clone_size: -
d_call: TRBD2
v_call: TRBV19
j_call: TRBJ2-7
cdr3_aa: CASSSAPTSENYEQYF
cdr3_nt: TGTGCCAGTAGTTCGGCCCCCACTAGCGAGAACTACGAGCAGTACTTC

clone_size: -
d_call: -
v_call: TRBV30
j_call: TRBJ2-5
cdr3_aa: CAWGAQGREWEQYF
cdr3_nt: TGTGCCTGGGGAGCTCAGGGGCGCGAATGGGAGCAGTACTTC

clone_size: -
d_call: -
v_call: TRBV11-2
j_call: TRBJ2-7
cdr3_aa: CASSPTPIWYEQYF
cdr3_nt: TGTGCCAGCAGCCCGACGCCGATCTGGTACGAGCAGTACTTC

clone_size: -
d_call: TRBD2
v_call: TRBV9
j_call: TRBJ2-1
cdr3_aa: CASSPPRLAGVEQFF
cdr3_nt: TGTGCCAGCAGCCCTCCTAGACTAGCGGGAGTAGAGCAGTTCTTC

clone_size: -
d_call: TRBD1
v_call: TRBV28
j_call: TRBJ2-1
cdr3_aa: CASSSLTGVWGNEQFF
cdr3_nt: TGTGCCAGCAGTTCGTTGACAGGGGTCTGGGGCAATGAGCAGTTCTTC

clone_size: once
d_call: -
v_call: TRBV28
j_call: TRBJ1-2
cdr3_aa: CASIGGQPNYGYTF
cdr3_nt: TGTGCCAGCATAGGAGGACAGCCGAACTATGGCTACACCTTC

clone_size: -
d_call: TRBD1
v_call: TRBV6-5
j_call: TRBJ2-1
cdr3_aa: CASSSYDRGHRFF
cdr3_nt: TGTGCCAGCAGTTCCTACGACAGGGGGCATCGGTTCTTC

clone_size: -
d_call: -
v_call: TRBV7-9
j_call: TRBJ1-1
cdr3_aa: CASRPVHYEAFF
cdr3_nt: TGTGCCAGCAGACCCGTCCATTATGAAGCTTTCTTT